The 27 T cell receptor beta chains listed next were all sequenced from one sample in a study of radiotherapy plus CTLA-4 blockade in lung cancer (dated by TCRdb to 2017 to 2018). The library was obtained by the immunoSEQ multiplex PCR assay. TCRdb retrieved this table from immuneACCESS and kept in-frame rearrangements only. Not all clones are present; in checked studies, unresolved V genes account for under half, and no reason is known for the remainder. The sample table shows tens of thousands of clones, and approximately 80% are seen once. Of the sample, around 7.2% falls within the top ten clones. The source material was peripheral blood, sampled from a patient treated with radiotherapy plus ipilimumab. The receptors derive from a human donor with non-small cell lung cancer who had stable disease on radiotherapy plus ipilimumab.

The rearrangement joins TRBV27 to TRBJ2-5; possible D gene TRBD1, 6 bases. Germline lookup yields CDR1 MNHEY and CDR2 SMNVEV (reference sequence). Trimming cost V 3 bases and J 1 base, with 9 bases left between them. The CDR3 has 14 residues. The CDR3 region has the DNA TGTGCCAGCAGTTTCCTGGGGGCCCAAGAGACCCAGTACTTC. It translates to CASSFLGAQETQYF.

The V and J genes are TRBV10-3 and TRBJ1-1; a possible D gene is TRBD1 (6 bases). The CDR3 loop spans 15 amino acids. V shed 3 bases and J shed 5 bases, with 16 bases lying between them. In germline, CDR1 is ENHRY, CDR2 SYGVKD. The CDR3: CAISDSQGWGTEAFF. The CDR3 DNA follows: TGTGCCATCAGTGATTCACAGGGTTGGGGTACTGAAGCTTTCTTT.

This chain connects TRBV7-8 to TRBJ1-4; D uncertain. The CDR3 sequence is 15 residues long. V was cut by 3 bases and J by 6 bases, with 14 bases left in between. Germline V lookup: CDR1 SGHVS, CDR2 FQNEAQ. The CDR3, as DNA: TGTGCCAGCAGCTTCGATCCTCCTCCGTATGAAAAACTGTTTTTT. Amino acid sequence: CASSFDPPPYEKLFF.

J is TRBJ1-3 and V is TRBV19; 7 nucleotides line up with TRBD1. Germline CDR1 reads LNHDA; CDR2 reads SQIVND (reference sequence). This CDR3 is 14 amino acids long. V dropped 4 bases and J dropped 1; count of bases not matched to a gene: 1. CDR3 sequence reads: CASSTQGSGNTIYF. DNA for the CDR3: TGTGCCAGTAGTACACAGGGGTCTGGAAACACCATATATTTT.

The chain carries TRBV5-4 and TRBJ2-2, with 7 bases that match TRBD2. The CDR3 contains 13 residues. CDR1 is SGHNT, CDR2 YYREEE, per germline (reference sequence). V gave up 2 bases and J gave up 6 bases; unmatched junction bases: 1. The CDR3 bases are TGTGCCAGCAGCTTTGGGGGGGCCGGGGAGCTGTTTTTT. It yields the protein CASSFGGAGELFF. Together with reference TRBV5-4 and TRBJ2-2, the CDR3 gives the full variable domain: ETGVTQSPTHLIKTRGQQVTLRCSSQSGHNTVSWYQQALGQGPQFIFQYYREEENGRGNFPPRFSGLQFPNYSSELNVNALELDDSALYLCASSFGGAGELFFGEGSRLTVL.

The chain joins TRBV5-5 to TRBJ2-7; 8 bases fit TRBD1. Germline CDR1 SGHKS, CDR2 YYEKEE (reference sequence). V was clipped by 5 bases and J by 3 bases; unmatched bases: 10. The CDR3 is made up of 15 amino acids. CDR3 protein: CASRWGQGASYEQYF. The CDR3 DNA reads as TGTGCCAGCAGGTGGGGCCAGGGGGCGAGCTACGAGCAGTACTTC.

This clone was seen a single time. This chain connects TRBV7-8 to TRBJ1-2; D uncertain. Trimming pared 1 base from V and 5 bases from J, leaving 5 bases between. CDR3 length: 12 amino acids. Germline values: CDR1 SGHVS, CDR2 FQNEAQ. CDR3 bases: TGTGCCAGCAGCTTAGGAGGGTATGGCTACACCTTC. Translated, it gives CASSLGGYGYTF.

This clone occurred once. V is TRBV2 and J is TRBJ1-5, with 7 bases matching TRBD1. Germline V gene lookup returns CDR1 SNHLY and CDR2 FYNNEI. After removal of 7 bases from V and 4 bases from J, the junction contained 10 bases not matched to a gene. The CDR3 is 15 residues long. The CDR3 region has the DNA TGTGCCAGCAAGCCCTCTCAGGGGGTTAATCAGCCCCAGCATTTT. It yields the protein CASKPSQGVNQPQHF.

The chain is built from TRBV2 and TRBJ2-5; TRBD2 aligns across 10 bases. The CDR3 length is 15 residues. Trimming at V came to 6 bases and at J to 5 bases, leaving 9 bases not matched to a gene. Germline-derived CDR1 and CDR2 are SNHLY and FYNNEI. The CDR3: CASRLERGGGETQYF. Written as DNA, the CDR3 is TGTGCCAGCAGGCTGGAGCGGGGGGGCGGGGAGACCCAGTACTTC.

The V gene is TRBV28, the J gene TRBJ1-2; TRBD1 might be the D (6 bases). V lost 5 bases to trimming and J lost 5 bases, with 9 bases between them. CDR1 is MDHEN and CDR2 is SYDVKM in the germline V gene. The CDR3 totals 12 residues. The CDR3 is CASSLDRYGYTF. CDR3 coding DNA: TGTGCCAGCAGTCTGGACAGATATGGCTACACCTTC.

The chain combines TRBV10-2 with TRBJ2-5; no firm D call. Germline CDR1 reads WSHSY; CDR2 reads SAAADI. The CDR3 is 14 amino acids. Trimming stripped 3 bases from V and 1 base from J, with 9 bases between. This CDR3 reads CASSDSPTQETQYF. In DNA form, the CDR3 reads TGCGCCAGCAGTGATTCCCCAACCCAAGAGACCCAGTACTTC.

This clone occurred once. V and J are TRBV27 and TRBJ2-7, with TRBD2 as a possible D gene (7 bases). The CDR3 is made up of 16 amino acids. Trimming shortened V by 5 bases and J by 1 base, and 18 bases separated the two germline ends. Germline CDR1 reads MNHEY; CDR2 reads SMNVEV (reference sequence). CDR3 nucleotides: TGTGCCAGCAGTCCCCTAGGGGGGGCAGGTTCCTACGAGCAGTACTTC. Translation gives CASSPLGGAGSYEQYF.

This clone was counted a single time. CDR3 DNA: TGTGCCAGCAGCTCGGGCTTGGGAAGGGGCACAGATACGCAGTATTTT. Protein: CASSSGLGRGTDTQYF. The V gene is TRBV7-6, the J gene TRBJ2-3; D gene unclear. Between the trimmed V and J ends, which lost 4 bases and 1 base, there was a span of 15 bases. This CDR3 contains 16 residues. Per germline, CDR1 SGHVS and CDR2 FNYEAQ.

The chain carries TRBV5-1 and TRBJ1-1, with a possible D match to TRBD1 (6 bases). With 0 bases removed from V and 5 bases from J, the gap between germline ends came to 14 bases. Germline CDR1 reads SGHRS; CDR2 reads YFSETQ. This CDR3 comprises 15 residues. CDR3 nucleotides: TGCGCCAGCAGCTTGGGAACCGGGACACCAACTGAAGCTTTCTTT. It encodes CASSLGTGTPTEAFF.

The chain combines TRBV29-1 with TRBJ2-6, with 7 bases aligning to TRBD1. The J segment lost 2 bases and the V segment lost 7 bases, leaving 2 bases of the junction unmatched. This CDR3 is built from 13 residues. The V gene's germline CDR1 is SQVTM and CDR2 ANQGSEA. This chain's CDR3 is CSATGAGANVLTF. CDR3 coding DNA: TGCAGCGCTACAGGGGCTGGGGCCAACGTCCTGACTTTC.

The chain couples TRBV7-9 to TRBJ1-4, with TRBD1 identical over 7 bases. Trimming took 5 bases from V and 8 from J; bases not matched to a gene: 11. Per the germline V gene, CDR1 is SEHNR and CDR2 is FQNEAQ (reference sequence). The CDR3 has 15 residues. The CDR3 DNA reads TGTGCCAGCAGCATTACAGGGGAGCGTGAGGAAAAACTGTTTTTT. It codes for CASSITGEREEKLFF.

CDR3 nucleotide sequence: TGTGCCACCAGCAGAGAAGTCACAGGGGTGGGCTACACCTTC. This encodes CATSREVTGVGYTF. This rearrangement joins TRBV15 to TRBJ1-2; 7 nucleotides align to TRBD1. V lost 0 bases to trimming and J lost 8 bases; unmatched junction nucleotides: 6. The CDR3 is 14 residues long. CDR1 LNHNV and CDR2 YYDKDF come from the germline V gene (reference sequence).

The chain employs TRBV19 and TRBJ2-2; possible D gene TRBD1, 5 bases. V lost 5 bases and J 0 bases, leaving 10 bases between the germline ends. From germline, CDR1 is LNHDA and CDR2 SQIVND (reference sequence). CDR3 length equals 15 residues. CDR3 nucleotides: TGTGCCAGTAGTCCCCGCAGGGCGAACACCGGGGAGCTGTTTTTT. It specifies CASSPRRANTGELFF.

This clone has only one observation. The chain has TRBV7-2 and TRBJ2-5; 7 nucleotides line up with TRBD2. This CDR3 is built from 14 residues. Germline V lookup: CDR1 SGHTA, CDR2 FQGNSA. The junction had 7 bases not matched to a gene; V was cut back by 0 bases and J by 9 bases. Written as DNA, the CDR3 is TGTGCCAGCAGCTTAGCGTCCGCGGCGGGGGCCCAGTACTTC. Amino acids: CASSLASAAGAQYF. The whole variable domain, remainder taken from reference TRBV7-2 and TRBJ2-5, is GAGVSQSPSNKVTEKGKDVELRCDPISGHTALYWYRQSLGQGLEFLIYFQGNSAPDKSGLPSDRFSAERTGGSVSTLTIQRTQQEDSAVYLCASSLASAAGAQYFGPGTRLLVL.

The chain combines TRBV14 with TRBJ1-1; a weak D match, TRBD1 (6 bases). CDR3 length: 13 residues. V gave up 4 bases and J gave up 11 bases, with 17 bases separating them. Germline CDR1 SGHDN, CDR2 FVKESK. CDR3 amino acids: CASSLQKHRVAFF. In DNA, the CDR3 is TGTGCCAGCAGCCTCCAGAAGCACAGGGTGGCTTTCTTT.

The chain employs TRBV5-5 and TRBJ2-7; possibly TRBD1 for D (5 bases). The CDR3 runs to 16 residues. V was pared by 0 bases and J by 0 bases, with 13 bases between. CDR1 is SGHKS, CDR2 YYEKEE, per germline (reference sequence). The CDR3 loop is CASSLVGARSSYEQYF. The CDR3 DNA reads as TGTGCCAGCAGCTTGGTTGGGGCCCGAAGCTCCTACGAGCAGTACTTC.

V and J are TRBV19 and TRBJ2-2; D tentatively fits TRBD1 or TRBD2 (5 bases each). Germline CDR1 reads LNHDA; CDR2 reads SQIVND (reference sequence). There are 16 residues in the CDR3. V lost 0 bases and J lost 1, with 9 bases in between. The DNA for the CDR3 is TGTGCCAGTAGTATAGAAGTGAGGGGGAACACCGGGGAGCTGTTTTTT. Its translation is CASSIEVRGNTGELFF.

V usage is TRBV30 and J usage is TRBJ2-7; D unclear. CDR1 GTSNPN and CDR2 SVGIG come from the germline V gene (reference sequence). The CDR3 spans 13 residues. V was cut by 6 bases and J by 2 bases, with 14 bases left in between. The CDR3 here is CACQATYTYEQYF. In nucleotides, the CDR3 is TGTGCCTGTCAGGCCACCTACACCTACGAGCAGTACTTC.

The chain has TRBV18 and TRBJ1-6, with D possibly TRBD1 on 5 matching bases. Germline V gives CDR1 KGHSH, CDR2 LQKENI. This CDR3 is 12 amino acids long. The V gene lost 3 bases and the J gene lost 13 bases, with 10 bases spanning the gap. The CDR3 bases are TGTGCCAGCTCACCCAGGGAGCTGCCCCTCCACTTT. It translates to CASSPRELPLHF. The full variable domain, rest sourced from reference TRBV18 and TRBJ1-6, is NAGVMQNPRHLVRRRGQEARLRCSPMKGHSHVYWYRQLPEEGLKFMVYLQKENIIDESGMPKERFSAEFPKEGPSILRIQQVVRGDSAAYFCASSPRELPLHFGNGTRLTVT.

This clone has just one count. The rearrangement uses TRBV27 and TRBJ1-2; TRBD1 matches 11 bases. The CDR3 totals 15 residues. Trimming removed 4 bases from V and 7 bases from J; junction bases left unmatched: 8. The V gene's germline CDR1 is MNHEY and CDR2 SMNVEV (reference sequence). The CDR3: CASSYRGGTGGGYTF. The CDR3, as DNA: TGTGCCAGCAGTTATAGGGGAGGGACAGGGGGTGGCTACACCTTC.

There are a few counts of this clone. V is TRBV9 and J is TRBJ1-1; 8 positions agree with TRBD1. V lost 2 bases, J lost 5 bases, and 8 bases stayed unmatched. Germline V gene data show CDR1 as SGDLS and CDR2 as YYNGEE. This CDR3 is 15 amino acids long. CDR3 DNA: TGTGCCAGCAGCGTCACAGGGGGTTCAGGGACTGAAGCTTTCTTT. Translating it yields CASSVTGGSGTEAFF.

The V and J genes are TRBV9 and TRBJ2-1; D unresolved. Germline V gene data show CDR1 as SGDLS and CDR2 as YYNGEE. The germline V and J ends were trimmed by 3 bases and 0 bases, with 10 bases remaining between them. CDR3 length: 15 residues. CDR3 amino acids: CASSEQVGSYNEQFF. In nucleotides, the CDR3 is TGTGCCAGCAGCGAGCAGGTTGGCTCCTACAATGAGCAGTTCTTC.